Shown below are 3 T cell receptor beta chains from a single sample sequenced in a study of neurological immune-mediated disorders (dated 2019 in TCRdb). Preparation of the library involved 5' RACE. TCRdb shows the sequencer as Illumina HiSeq 2500. Using fastp trimming at Q25 and MiXCR clonotype assembly, TCRdb reanalyzed the public sequencing data and kept in-frame beta chains. One record per CDR3 amino acid sequence lists the most common genes and DNA. In all, the sample holds roughly 49,000 distinct CDR3 sequences, and about an eighth of those were seen once. The ten most abundant clones make up 3.5% to 5% of the sample. Taken with the paper, the label for time point translates to: longitudinal time-point 2. The sequenced material came from PBMCs. The receptors shown here come from a male donor with HTLV-1-associated myelopathy (HAM/TSP).

At least ten counts were recorded for this clonotype. The chain couples TRBV20-1 to TRBJ2-7; D may be TRBD2 (5 bases). V lost 6 bases, J lost 2 bases, and 14 bases lay in between. The germline V gene encodes CDR1 DFQATT and CDR2 SNEGSKA (reference sequence). CDR3 length: 13 residues. The CDR3 sequence: CSARRGSPYEQYF. The DNA for the CDR3 is TGCAGTGCAAGACGGGGATCTCCCTACGAGCAGTACTTC.

This clonotype was observed many times. The chain is built from TRBV20-1 and TRBJ2-3; 7 positions match TRBD1. The length of the CDR3 is 13 residues. Losses at the gene ends were 4 bases for V and 6 bases for J; bases not matched to a gene: 7. The V gene's germline CDR1 is DFQATT and CDR2 SNEGSKA (reference sequence). CDR3 DNA sequence: TGCAGTGCTAAACAGGGGATTCTGGATACGCAGTATTTT. This codes for CSAKQGILDTQYF.

This clonotype was observed at least ten times. J is TRBJ2-7 and V is TRBV20-1; no clear D. V was shortened by 4 bases and J by 3 bases, with 4 bases between the two germline ends. The CDR3 contains 10 residues. CDR1 DFQATT and CDR2 SNEGSKA come from the germline V gene (reference sequence). The DNA for the CDR3 is TGCAGTGCTAACGACTACGAGCAGTACTTC. This sequence encodes CSANDYEQYF.